The 15 T cell receptor beta chains reported below all come from one sample, sequenced in a study of cytomegalovirus exposure and HLA in healthy donors. The data were produced by immunoSEQ multiplex PCR, yet TCRdb's version contains in-frame clones alone and is incomplete. Among about 240,000 clones listed, around 86% were seen once. Sequenced sample: PBMCs. All receptors come from a woman in her twenties or thirties in good health and CMV-seropositive.

The V gene is TRBV11-3, the J gene TRBJ2-1, with 7 bases lining up with TRBD2. V lost 5 bases, J lost 8 bases, and 9 bases stayed unmatched. The V gene's germline CDR1 is SGHNT and CDR2 YENEEA. This CDR3 is built from 14 residues. Written as DNA, the CDR3 is TGTGCCAGCAGCCACGGACTAGGAGTCGATGAGCAGTTCTTC. Protein: CASSHGLGVDEQFF.

This chain connects TRBV6-1 to TRBJ1-2; D remains ambiguous. Germline values: CDR1 MNHNS, CDR2 SASEGT. The length of the CDR3 is 15 residues. The V end was cut by 7 bases, the J end by 0 bases, with 15 bases between. The DNA of the CDR3 is TGTGCCAGCAATAAGGAGACGGCCACTAACTATGGCTACACCTTC. Encoded protein: CASNKETATNYGYTF.

This sequence joins TRBV7-9 and TRBJ2-1; possible D gene TRBD2, 5 bases. The length of the CDR3 is 16 residues. CDR1 is SEHNR and CDR2 is FQNEAQ in the germline V gene (reference sequence). V was trimmed by 0 bases and J by 7 bases, leaving 16 bases between them. The CDR3 loop reads CASSLAPLGLRNEQFF. CDR3 DNA: TGTGCCAGCAGCTTAGCCCCACTAGGGTTGAGGAATGAGCAGTTCTTC.

This clone showed up just a few times. Sequence at one end of the junction differs from germline and may be a read error. The chain combines TRBV10-3 with TRBJ1-4; no definite D call. CDR3 length equals 11 residues. Germline CDR1 reads ENHRY; CDR2 reads SYGVKD. Here the CDR3 DNA reads TGTGCCATCAGTGAAAAGCAAGAGGCATTTTGG. As protein: CAISEKQEAFW.

This chain uses TRBV6-1 with TRBJ2-4; 12 bases map to TRBD2. Germline CDR1 and CDR2: MNHNS and SASEGT. The CDR3 length is 15 residues. J was trimmed by 15 bases and V by 2 bases; bases with no gene match: 11. The CDR3 region has the DNA TGTGCCAGCAGTGAACTAGCGGGAGGGCCACCCGCGTGGTACTTC. It is translated as CASSELAGGPPAWYF.

V and J are TRBV29-1 and TRBJ2-1; 9 bases map to TRBD2. This CDR3 is 17 amino acids long. V shed 2 bases, J shed 3 bases, and the junction held 11 bases outside the gene matches. Germline CDR1 reads SQVTM; CDR2 reads ANQGSEA. This CDR3 is CSVEMGAGGPNYNEQFF. The CDR3 coding sequence is TGCAGCGTTGAAATGGGAGCGGGAGGCCCCAACTACAATGAGCAGTTCTTC.

The V gene is TRBV11-2, the J gene TRBJ1-3, with 7 bases lining up with TRBD1. V was clipped by 5 bases and J by 3 bases; unmatched bases: 7. This CDR3 is built from 15 residues. Germline values: CDR1 SGHAT, CDR2 FQNNGV. CDR3 in DNA: TGTGCCAGCAGCGTCACAGGGGTAGGTGGAAACACCATATATTTT. It translates to CASSVTGVGGNTIYF.

V is TRBV27 and J is TRBJ2-2, with D hard to call. The CDR3 loop spans 15 amino acids. CDR1 MNHEY and CDR2 SMNVEV come from the germline V gene (reference sequence). V was trimmed by 1 base and J by 4 bases, leaving 10 bases between them. CDR3 loop: CASSLFGRLTGELFF. Written as DNA, the CDR3 is TGTGCCAGCAGTTTATTCGGTCGCCTCACCGGGGAGCTGTTTTTT.

The chain uses TRBV28 and TRBJ2-7; the D gene is possibly TRBD2 (5 bases). In germline, CDR1 is MDHEN, CDR2 SYDVKM. V dropped 3 bases and J dropped 3 bases, with 9 bases sitting between them. CDR3 length: 13 amino acids. Here the CDR3 DNA reads TGTGCCAGCAGTTTCGAGGGTCTCTACGAGCAGTACTTC. Amino acids: CASSFEGLYEQYF.

This clone appeared a single time. V and J are TRBV5-1 and TRBJ2-3; D is possibly TRBD1 (5 bases). The CDR3 covers 14 residues. Germline assignment: CDR1 SGHRS and CDR2 YFSETQ. V lost 8 bases and J lost 2, with 15 bases in between. The CDR3 DNA reads as TGCGCCAGTGGCCCTGCGGACATCACAGATACGCAGTATTTT. Encoded protein: CASGPADITDTQYF.

The rearrangement uses TRBV10-3 and TRBJ2-1, with 7 bases fitting TRBD2. The V and J ends lost 0 bases and 8 bases, in that order; junction bases with no gene match: 10. Germline CDR1 ENHRY, CDR2 SYGVKD. The CDR3 has 16 residues. The CDR3 DNA follows: TGTGCCATCAGTGAGTCTGGCGGGAGCCAGGGATATGAGCAGTTCTTC. Translated, it gives CAISESGGSQGYEQFF.

This chain uses TRBV6-1 with TRBJ1-4, with 7 bases lining up with TRBD1. The germline V gene encodes CDR1 MNHNS and CDR2 SASEGT. V dropped 4 bases and J dropped 8; count of bases not matched to a gene: 19. The CDR3 loop spans 18 amino acids. CDR3 sequence reads: CASSAGTSGAGGREKLFF. CDR3 nucleotide sequence: TGTGCCAGCAGTGCAGGCACCTCAGGGGCAGGGGGTCGAGAAAAACTGTTTTTT.

This rearrangement joins TRBV5-4 to TRBJ2-2; 10 nucleotides align to TRBD1. The CDR3 consists of 15 residues. Germline loops: CDR1 SGHNT, CDR2 YYREEE (reference sequence). Unmatched junction bases numbered 7, after V lost 5 bases and J lost 6 bases. As DNA, the CDR3 is TGTGCCAGCAGTCGCGGACAGGGGGGCCCCGGGGAGCTGTTTTTT. The encoded protein is CASSRGQGGPGELFF.

This rearrangement joins TRBV5-1 to TRBJ2-5, with D possibly being TRBD1 (5 bases). CDR3 length: 17 amino acids. Germline lookup yields CDR1 SGHRS and CDR2 YFSETQ. The V end was cut by 4 bases, the J end by 5 bases, with 24 bases between. The CDR3 protein is CASSPSLIRQPSETQYF. DNA of the CDR3: TGCGCCAGCAGCCCTTCCTTAATTCGACAGCCAAGTGAGACCCAGTACTTC.

The J gene is TRBJ2-3, the V gene TRBV2; TRBD2 aligns across 11 bases. The V gene end was trimmed by 7 bases and the J gene end by 2 bases; junction bases not matched to a gene: 5. This CDR3 comprises 15 residues. Germline loops: CDR1 SNHLY, CDR2 FYNNEI. The CDR3: CASKGLAVSTDTQYF. CDR3 bases: TGTGCCAGCAAGGGACTAGCGGTCTCCACAGATACGCAGTATTTT.